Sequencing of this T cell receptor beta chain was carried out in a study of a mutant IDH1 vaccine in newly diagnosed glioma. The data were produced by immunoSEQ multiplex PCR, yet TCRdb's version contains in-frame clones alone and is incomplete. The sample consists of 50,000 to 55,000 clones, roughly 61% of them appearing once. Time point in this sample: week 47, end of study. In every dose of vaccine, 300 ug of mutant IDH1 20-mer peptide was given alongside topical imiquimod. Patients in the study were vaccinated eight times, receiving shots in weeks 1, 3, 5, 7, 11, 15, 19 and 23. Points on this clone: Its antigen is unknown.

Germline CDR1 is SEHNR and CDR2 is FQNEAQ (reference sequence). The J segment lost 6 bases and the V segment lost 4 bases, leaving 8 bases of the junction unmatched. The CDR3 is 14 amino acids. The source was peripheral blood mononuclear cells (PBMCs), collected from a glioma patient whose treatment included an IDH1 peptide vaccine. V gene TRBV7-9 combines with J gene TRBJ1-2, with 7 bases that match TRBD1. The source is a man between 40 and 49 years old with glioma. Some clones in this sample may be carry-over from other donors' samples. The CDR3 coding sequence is TGTGCCAGCAGCTCCAATCAGGGGGGGGATGGCTACACCTTC. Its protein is CASSSNQGGDGYTF.